Each of the 16 T cell receptor beta chains below was sequenced from the same sample in a study of a mutant IDH1 vaccine in newly diagnosed glioma. Time point specified: baseline, week 1 (first vaccination visit). The treatment is: pre-vaccination baseline after standard-of-care therapy. Measured with immunoSEQ multiplex PCR; TCRdb has only the in-frame clones, and not every one. Found here are tens of thousands of clones, 86% of them singletons; the top ten hold approximately 2.5%. Sequencing used PBMCs, obtained from a glioma patient treated with radiotherapy, temozolomide or both. These TCRs come from a man aged 35 to 55 with glioma.

The chain couples TRBV5-1 to TRBJ1-1; D possibly corresponds to TRBD1 (5 bases). CDR1 is SGHRS and CDR2 is YFSETQ in the germline V gene. V lost 0 bases and J lost 5, with 14 bases in between. The CDR3 contains 15 residues. CDR3 region: CASSLEGSRGTEAFF. Here the CDR3 DNA reads TGCGCCAGCAGCTTGGAGGGGTCTAGGGGTACTGAAGCTTTCTTT.

Only one count was recorded for this clone. The V gene is TRBV4-1, the J gene TRBJ2-2, with 11 nucleotides matching TRBD1. V lost 4 bases and J lost 5; bases outside the gene matches: 15. CDR3 size: 19 residues. The germline gives CDR1 MGHRA, CDR2 YSYEKL. CDR3 amino acids: CASSPMGDPGTGGTGELFF. DNA of the CDR3: TGCGCCAGCAGCCCTATGGGGGATCCCGGGACAGGGGGAACCGGGGAGCTGTTTTTT.

This clone was observed a few times. This rearrangement joins TRBV2 to TRBJ2-2; 7 nucleotides agree with TRBD1. V trimming: 5 bases; J trimming: 5 bases; junction bases outside the gene matches: 14. Germline CDR1 SNHLY, CDR2 FYNNEI. The CDR3 has 17 residues. The CDR3 nucleotides read TGTGCCAGCAGTCACCAGCTATTGAAGACAGGGACCGGGGAGCTGTTTTTT. Residues: CASSHQLLKTGTGELFF.

The chain uses TRBV18 and TRBJ2-6; D is uncertain. Germline V gene data show CDR1 as KGHSH and CDR2 as LQKENI. The CDR3 is made up of 15 amino acids. V was trimmed by 3 bases and J by 0 bases, leaving 6 bases between them. CDR3 coding DNA: TGTGCCAGCTCACCGGAACTCTCTGGGGCCAACGTCCTGACTTTC. Translation: CASSPELSGANVLTF.

The rearrangement links TRBV19 to TRBJ2-1; TRBD2 matches 9 bases. In germline, CDR1 is LNHDA, CDR2 SQIVND (reference sequence). The length of the CDR3 is 14 residues. V shed 9 bases and J 4 bases; nucleotides not matched to a gene: 7. In DNA form, the CDR3 reads TGTGCCAGCCGGAGACTAGCGGAATACAATGAGCAGTTCTTC. This sequence encodes CASRRLAEYNEQFF.

The CDR3 here is CASSGGQGGNEQFF. The CDR3 DNA reads as TGTGCCAGCAGCGGCGGGCAGGGGGGCAATGAGCAGTTCTTC. The chain recombines TRBV6-4 with TRBJ2-1, with D perhaps matching TRBD1 (7 bases). The CDR3 spans 14 residues. Germline V lookup: CDR1 MRHNA, CDR2 SNTAGT. Trimming removed 6 bases from V and 6 bases from J, with 15 bases in between.

The chain is built from TRBV28 and TRBJ2-7; weak D call: TRBD2 (5 bases). Germline-derived CDR1 and CDR2 are MDHEN and SYDVKM. The CDR3 is 15 residues long. Trimming cost V 2 bases and J 3 bases, with 14 bases left between them. CDR3 amino acids: CASSLTLGRGYEQYF. CDR3 in DNA: TGTGCCAGCAGTTTAACGCTTGGACGGGGCTACGAGCAGTACTTC. Based on the CDR3 plus reference TRBV28 and TRBJ2-7, the full variable domain is DVKVTQSSRYLVKRTGEKVFLECVQDMDHENMFWYRQDPGLGLRLIYFSYDVKMKEKGDIPEGYSVSREKKERFSLILESASTNQTSMYLCASSLTLGRGYEQYFGPGTRLTVT.

The chain links TRBV6-5 to TRBJ2-7, with D possibly TRBD2 on 6 matching bases. CDR3 size: 15 residues. V lost 6 bases to trimming and J lost 0 bases, with 15 bases between them. Germline V lookup: CDR1 MNHEY, CDR2 SVGAGI. The CDR3 is CASRIGRGSSYEQYF. CDR3 bases: TGTGCCAGCAGAATTGGGCGGGGCAGCTCCTACGAGCAGTACTTC.

The rearrangement uses TRBV5-1 and TRBJ1-5; tentatively, D is TRBD1 (5 bases). Germline CDR1 SGHRS, CDR2 YFSETQ. The CDR3 has 16 amino acids. Trimming removed 0 bases at V and 1 base at J, with 11 bases between. The CDR3 sequence is CASSLGRGGSNQPQHF. CDR3 coding DNA: TGCGCCAGCAGCTTGGGCCGGGGGGGGAGCAATCAGCCCCAGCATTTT.

The V and J genes are TRBV15 and TRBJ1-2; D might be TRBD1 (5 bases). V was cut by 5 bases and J by 3 bases, with 19 bases left in between. The CDR3 length is 16 residues. Germline lookup yields CDR1 LNHNV and CDR2 YYDKDF (reference sequence). The CDR3 DNA is TGTGCCACCAGCCCACGAAGTGGAGGACAAGACTATGGCTACACCTTC. Translation: CATSPRSGGQDYGYTF. Variable domain in full (rest from reference TRBV15 and TRBJ1-2): DAMVIQNPRYQVTQFGKPVTLSCSQTLNHNVMYWYQQKSSQAPKLLFHYYDKDFNNEADTPDNFQSRRPNTSFCFLDIRSPGLGDTAMYLCATSPRSGGQDYGYTFGSGTRLTVV.

The table lists this clone with a few counts. The chain carries TRBV7-2 and TRBJ2-1; 14 nucleotides match TRBD2. CDR1 and CDR2 (germline): SGHTA, FQGNSA. The ends lost 5 bases at V and 4 bases at J; junction bases unmatched: 1. This CDR3 has 15 residues. The CDR3 is CASSGTSGSYNEQFF. The CDR3 DNA follows: TGTGCCAGCAGCGGGACTAGCGGGAGTTACAATGAGCAGTTCTTC.

V and J are TRBV4-2 and TRBJ2-5; 8 positions match TRBD1. V gave up 5 bases and J gave up 3 bases; unmatched junction bases: 8. This CDR3 is built from 15 residues. Per germline, CDR1 LGHNA and CDR2 YNFKEQ. The CDR3 reads CASSIRPGQEETQYF. The CDR3 DNA reads TGTGCCAGCAGCATCCGACCGGGACAGGAAGAGACCCAGTACTTC.

The rearrangement uses TRBV5-1 and TRBJ2-1; 10 bases are a match to TRBD2. V trimming: 1 base; J trimming: 1 base; junction bases outside the gene matches: 2. The length of the CDR3 is 16 residues. The germline V gene has CDR1 SGHRS and CDR2 YFSETQ. CDR3 amino acids: CASSLIAGGSYNEQFF. The DNA for the CDR3 is TGCGCCAGCAGCTTGATAGCGGGAGGTTCCTACAATGAGCAGTTCTTC.

This clone was detected a few times. The chain employs TRBV10-3 and TRBJ2-6; D is perhaps TRBD1 (6 bases). V lost 6 bases, J lost 4 bases, and 10 bases lay in between. This CDR3 comprises 14 residues. Germline V gene lookup returns CDR1 ENHRY and CDR2 SYGVKD. For the CDR3, the DNA is TGTGCCATCAGGGACAGTTCCGGGGCCAACGTCCTGACTTTC. This sequence encodes CAIRDSSGANVLTF.

This clone was seen more than once but under ten times. The chain has TRBV4-1 and TRBJ2-3; D is possibly TRBD1 (6 bases). This CDR3 region has 14 residues. V shed 5 bases and J shed 4 bases, with 13 bases lying between them. CDR1 is MGHRA, CDR2 YSYEKL, per germline. CDR3 protein: CASSAQQGPDTQYF. CDR3 nucleotide sequence: TGCGCCAGCAGCGCCCAACAGGGACCAGATACGCAGTATTTT.

The chain carries TRBV2 and TRBJ2-3; D possibly corresponds to TRBD1 (6 bases). The CDR3 spans 15 residues. The germline CDR1 and CDR2 sequences are SNHLY and FYNNEI. The germline V and J ends were trimmed by 5 bases and 5 bases, with 17 bases remaining between them. The chain's CDR3 is CASSLKARTVDTQYF. The CDR3 DNA reads TGTGCCAGCAGTTTGAAGGCCCGGACAGTAGATACGCAGTATTTT.